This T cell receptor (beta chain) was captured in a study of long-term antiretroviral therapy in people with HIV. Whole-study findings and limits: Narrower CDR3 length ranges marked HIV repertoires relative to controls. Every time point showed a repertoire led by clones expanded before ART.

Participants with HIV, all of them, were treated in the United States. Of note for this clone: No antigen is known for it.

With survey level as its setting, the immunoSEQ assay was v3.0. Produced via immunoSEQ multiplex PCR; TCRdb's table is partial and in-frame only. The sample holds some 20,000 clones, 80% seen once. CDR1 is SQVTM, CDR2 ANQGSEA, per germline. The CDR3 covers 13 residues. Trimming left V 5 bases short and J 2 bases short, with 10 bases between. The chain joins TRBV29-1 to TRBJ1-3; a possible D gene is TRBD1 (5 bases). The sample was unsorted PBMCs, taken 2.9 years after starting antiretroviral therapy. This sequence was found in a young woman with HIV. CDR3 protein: CSVFQGTGNTIYF. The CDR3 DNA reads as TGCAGCGTTTTTCAGGGCACTGGAAACACCATATATTTT.